This T cell receptor (beta chain) originates from a study of blood T cells in healthy people across ages. Total RNA, at least 6 micrograms per sample, was extracted from PBMCs. Together with a sample-barcoded 5' primer, a J-beta primer mix was included in a second PCR lasting roughly 6 to 12 cycles. Each sample yielded at least 2.5 million CDR3-containing paired-end reads. One entry per CDR3 protein results from TCRdb running MiXCR on the 5' RACE reads. The sample holds under 2 million distinct CDR3 sequences, about 31% seen once. This clonotype came up a few times. Trimming pared 6 bases from V and 4 bases from J, leaving 22 bases between. Per the germline V gene, CDR1 is DFQATT and CDR2 is SNEGSKA (reference sequence). CDR3 length equals 16 residues.

Sequencing was performed on blood. The source of this sequence is a woman aged 25 to 39 in good health. The V call is TRBV20-1, the J call TRBJ2-1; D not resolved. CDR3 sequence reads: CSARSSESRVYNEQFF. The CDR3 DNA reads as TGCAGTGCACGCAGTAGTGAGAGCCGCGTTTACAATGAGCAGTTCTTC.